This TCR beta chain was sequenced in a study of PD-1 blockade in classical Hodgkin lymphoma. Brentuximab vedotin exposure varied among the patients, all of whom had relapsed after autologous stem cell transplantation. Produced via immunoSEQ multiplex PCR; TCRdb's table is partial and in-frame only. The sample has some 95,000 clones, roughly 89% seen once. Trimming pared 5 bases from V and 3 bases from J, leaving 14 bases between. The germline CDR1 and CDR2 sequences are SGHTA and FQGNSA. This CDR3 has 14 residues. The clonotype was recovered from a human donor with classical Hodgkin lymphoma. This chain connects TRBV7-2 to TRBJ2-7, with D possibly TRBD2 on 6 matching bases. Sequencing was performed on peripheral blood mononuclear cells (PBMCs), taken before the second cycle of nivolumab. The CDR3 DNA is TGTGCCAGCAGCACCGCGCTCGGGGGCTACGAGCAGTACTTC. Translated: CASSTALGGYEQYF.